Included here is one TCR beta chain sequence, with context. The source of the sample is a study of blood T cell repertoires in COVID-19. Study background: From T cells, B-cell-depleted T cells, or PBMCs came the material, which was cDNA or gDNA.

Seattle's cohort entered during active infection and was followed longitudinally. The germline gives CDR1 SGHKS, CDR2 YYEKEE (reference sequence). Trimming took 4 bases from V and 3 from J, leaving 14 bases between them. The CDR3 is made up of 16 amino acids. Source study methods: Reference gene primer amplification gave estimated nucleated cell counts. Here immunoSEQ multiplex PCR was the method, and the copy in TCRdb shows in-frame clones only, minus some. That table is the source of V, J and clone size, and D and trimming were worked out from the DNA. Of about 170,000 clones in the sample, about 86% were seen once.

The receptor was derived from a woman aged 55-69 years with COVID-19, enrolled during active disease. The source material was peripheral blood. The rearrangement joins TRBV5-5 to TRBJ2-6; weak D call: TRBD1 (5 bases). As DNA, the CDR3 is TGTGCCAGCAGCCAGGGTCAGGGTAGTGGGGCCAACGTCCTGACTTTC. This encodes CASSQGQGSGANVLTF.